This T cell receptor beta chain was recorded in a study of blood T cells in healthy people across ages. This CDR3 region has 13 residues. From germline, CDR1 is MNHEY and CDR2 SMNVEV (reference sequence). Using a J-beta primer mix together with a sample-barcoded 5' primer, a second PCR was run for roughly 6 to 12 cycles. Each sample yielded at least 3 million CDR3-containing paired-end reads. TCRdb re-analysed the 5' RACE reads in MiXCR, keeping a single row per CDR3 protein. In the table there are more than 650,000 distinct CDR3 sequences, about 53% of which are singletons. The chain is built from TRBV27 and TRBJ2-4; no clear D gene. The DNA end is more similar to TRBJ2-7, so the J call may be wrong. Material: blood. The source of this sequence is a man older than 75 in good health. The CDR3, as DNA: TGTGCCAGCAGTCGGGCTAGAACCTACGAGCAGTACTTC. Residues: CASSRARTYEQYF.